A single T cell receptor (beta chain) is shown here with its context. This sample was taken from a study of blood T cell repertoires in COVID-19. Study details: Donors in the United States, Italy and Spain gave samples during acute or convalescent COVID-19. T cells, B-cell-depleted T cells, or PBMCs supplied cDNA or gDNA.

Trimming cost V 4 bases and J 11 bases; bases outside gene matches: 6. The CDR3 has 14 amino acids. Germline CDR1 reads SGHDT; CDR2 reads YYEEEE. As originally analysed: Reference gene primer amplification gave estimated nucleated cell counts. Profiled with immunoSEQ multiplex PCR; TCRdb holds only in-frame clones, not every one. V and J calls and clone size come straight from that table; D and trimming were deduced from the DNA. Here the sample spans about 200,000 clones, 70% to 90% being singletons. The clonotype was recovered from a man older than 75 with acute or convalescent COVID-19. The J gene is TRBJ2-2, the V gene TRBV5-6; 12 nucleotides line up with TRBD1. Specimen: peripheral blood. For the CDR3, the DNA is TGTGCCAGCAGCCGGTGGGACAGGGGGCGCGAGCTGTTTTTT. Translation gives CASSRWDRGRELFF.